The TCR beta chain under discussion was sequenced for a study of blood T cell repertoires in COVID-19. Study overall: The United States, Italy and Spain provided the acute and convalescent COVID-19 samples.

Patients in Seattle were enrolled during active infection, then followed longitudinally. Generated by immunoSEQ multiplex PCR, the TCRdb table keeps only in-frame clones and is missing some. The sample contains 180,000 or so clones, approximately 83% of which appear only once. This TCR was recovered from a woman in her forties with COVID-19, enrolled during active disease. The source material was peripheral blood.

CDR3 loop: CASSVTSGEYEQYF. In DNA form, the CDR3 reads TGTGCCAGCAGCGTGACTAGCGGGGAATACGAGCAGTACTTC. This sequence joins TRBV5-4 and TRBJ2-7; 11 nucleotides match TRBD2. There are 14 residues in the CDR3. After removal of 4 bases from V and 4 bases from J, the junction contained 4 bases not matched to a gene. The germline gives CDR1 SGHNT, CDR2 YYREEE (reference sequence).